A selection of T cell receptor beta chains follows, all from one sample in a study of T-cell reconstitution after alpha-beta-depleted transplantation in children. TCRdb fed the PCR reads into MiXCR, producing one record per CDR3 protein. The sample carries 900,000 or so distinct CDR3 sequences, approximately 15% recorded once. The starting material was PBMCs, mostly from graft donor cells, obtained 360 days after TCRalphabeta/CD19-depleted stem cell transplant. All receptors derive from a male patient between 5 and 17 years old who had a stem cell transplant for acute lymphoblastic leukemia, so the T cells may come from the graft donor. Each CDR3 is given with its conserved first and last residue. D genes are given only for firm matches. For some rows the clone size is stated as once, few or many, or as a class when expanded; others skip it.

J gene,clone size,V gene,D gene,CDR3 DNA,CDR3 protein
TRBJ2-1,many,TRBV28,.,TGTGCCAGCAGTTTTTTCTACAATGAGCAGTTCTTC,CASSFFYNEQFF
TRBJ2-3,many,TRBV12-3/TRBV12-4,TRBD2,TGTGCCAGCCTCGCGGGAGTGGTCACAGATACGCAGTATTTT,CASLAGVVTDTQYF
TRBJ1-1,.,TRBV7-8,TRBD1,TGTGCCAGCAGTTCCCAGGGGGCTTTGGACACTGAAGCTTTCTTT,CASSSQGALDTEAFF
TRBJ2-1,few,TRBV20-1,.,TGCAGTGCTAGAGAGACCCCAATAGCGGAGTCCTATAATGAGCAGTTCTTC,CSARETPIAESYNEQFF
TRBJ2-7,.,TRBV12-3/TRBV12-4,TRBD2,TGTGCCAGCAGTTTAGGGACTAGCGGGAGGCAAACCTACGAGCAGTACTTC,CASSLGTSGRQTYEQYF
TRBJ2-5,.,TRBV6-5,.,TGTGCCAGCAGTTACAGGGTTCCCGGGGAGACCCAGTACTTC,CASSYRVPGETQYF
TRBJ1-2,.,TRBV29-1,.,TGCAGCGTCTGGGGCACGGAAAAAACTTCTGGGCACTATGGCTACACCTTC,CSVWGTEKTSGHYGYTF
TRBJ2-1,once,TRBV6-2/TRBV6-3,TRBD2,TGTGCCAGCAGAAGCGGGACTAGCGGGGCCCACAATGAGCAGTTCTTC,CASRSGTSGAHNEQFF
TRBJ2-7,.,TRBV7-9,TRBD1,TGTGCCAGCAGCCCGCTGACAGGGGGCGCCTACGAGCAGTACTTC,CASSPLTGGAYEQYF
TRBJ2-7,.,TRBV2,.,TGTGCCAGCTTGGGTAGGGACGAGCAGTACTTC,CASLGRDEQYF
TRBJ2-1,.,TRBV6-4,.,TGTGCCAGCAGTGACTCACGGGAGAGTACTTACAATGAGCAGTTCTTC,CASSDSRESTYNEQFF
TRBJ2-3,few,TRBV20-1,.,TGCAGTGCTAGAGGGCGGTTAGCGTCCACAGATACGCAGTATTTT,CSARGRLASTDTQYF
TRBJ2-7,.,TRBV9,TRBD2,TGTGCCAGCAGCGTAGGTGGTAGCGGGATCTACGAGCAGTACTTC,CASSVGGSGIYEQYF
TRBJ1-4,few,TRBV5-1,TRBD1,TGCGCCAGCAGCCCGGACAGGCGGCTCGATGAAAAACTGTTTTTT,CASSPDRRLDEKLFF
TRBJ2-7,.,TRBV4-2,TRBD2,TGTGCCAGCAGCCAGCTAGCGGGAGATTACGAGCAGTACTTC,CASSQLAGDYEQYF
TRBJ2-1,many,TRBV5-6,TRBD2,TGTGCCAGCAGCTTCCGACTAGCGTATGGCAATGAGCAGTTCTTC,CASSFRLAYGNEQFF
TRBJ2-3,few,TRBV24-1,TRBD2,TGTGCCACCAGTGATTTTGGGACTAGCGGGAGGGCGCAGTATTTT,CATSDFGTSGRAQYF
TRBJ1-5,large,TRBV7-9,.,TGTGCCAGCAGCTCCGTGGGGCAGGGGAGGAATCAGCCCCAGCATTTT,CASSSVGQGRNQPQHF
TRBJ1-1,many,TRBV7-9,.,TGTGCCAGCAGCTTTACACAGGGCCACACTGAAGCTTTCTTT,CASSFTQGHTEAFF
TRBJ2-1,.,TRBV4-2,TRBD2,TGTGCCAGCAGCCCTCTAGCGGGAGGAACGTTGTATGAGCAGTTCTTC,CASSPLAGGTLYEQFF
TRBJ2-7,few,TRBV5-1,.,TGCGCCAGCAGCCCCGGGGACCACGAGCAGTACTTC,CASSPGDHEQYF
TRBJ2-3,.,TRBV29-1,.,TGCAGCGTTATTGGTCTAGCTAGCACAGATACGCAGTATTTT,CSVIGLASTDTQYF
TRBJ2-2,few,TRBV2,TRBD1,TGTGCCAGCAAACCGGGACAGCCCTTCACCGGGGAGCTGTTTTTT,CASKPGQPFTGELFF
TRBJ2-5,.,TRBV12-5,.,TGTGCTAGTGGTTTGGTATATGCGGAGACCCAGTACTTC,CASGLVYAETQYF
TRBJ2-1,.,TRBV6-1,.,TGTGCCAGCAGCCTCGCCCGGCGGTATGAGCTGTTCTTC,CASSLARRYELFF
TRBJ1-2,few,TRBV29-1,.,TGCAGCGTTGAAGAAGGAGCGGCAGCTCATGGCTACACCTTC,CSVEEGAAAHGYTF
TRBJ2-5,.,TRBV18,.,TGTGCCAGCTCACCCCTGGAGTCCCTGCAAGAGACCCAGTACTTC,CASSPLESLQETQYF
TRBJ2-7,.,TRBV15,TRBD2,TGTGCCACACCGACTAGCGGGAGGAAGAACGAGCAGTACTTC,CATPTSGRKNEQYF
TRBJ2-7,few,TRBV7-2,TRBD1,TGTGCCAGCAGCTTAATTATCAGGGGGCCCCCCTACGAGCAGTACTTC,CASSLIIRGPPYEQYF
TRBJ2-7,.,TRBV7-6,TRBD1,TGTGCCAGCAGCTCCTCCTTCTCCAGCCGGGACAGATTCTCCTACGAGCAGTACTTC,CASSSSFSSRDRFSYEQYF
TRBJ2-7,few,TRBV2,TRBD2,TGTGCCAGCTTTCTAGCGGGAGGGCCAAGCTCCTACGAGCAGTACTTC,CASFLAGGPSSYEQYF
TRBJ2-2,many,TRBV4-1,TRBD2,TGCGCCAGCAGCGTTAGCGGGACCGGCGGGGAGCTGTTTTTT,CASSVSGTGGELFF
TRBJ2-3,.,TRBV4-2,.,TGTGCCAGCAGCCAAGATCGGGCTAGGGCTACAGATACGCAGTATTTT,CASSQDRARATDTQYF
TRBJ2-6,few,TRBV3-1,.,TGTGCCAGCAGCCAACACGGGGCTGGGGCCAACGTCCTGACTTTC,CASSQHGAGANVLTF
TRBJ2-3,few,TRBV10-3,TRBD2,TGTGCCATCAGTGATATTACGGGACTAAGCACAGATACGCAGTATTTT,CAISDITGLSTDTQYF
TRBJ2-3,few,TRBV12-3/TRBV12-4,.,TGCGCCAGCAGGCGCACAGGGTGGCGCACAGATACGCAGTATTTT,CASRRTGWRTDTQYF
TRBJ2-2,.,TRBV5-1,.,TGCGCCAGCAGCTTGAGAGTAGCGCAGAACACCGGGGAGCTGTTTTTT,CASSLRVAQNTGELFF
TRBJ2-5,.,TRBV29-1,TRBD2,TGCAGCGTTGGTGGGAGGGCCGGAGAGACCCAGTACTTC,CSVGGRAGETQYF
TRBJ2-1,few,TRBV3-1,TRBD2,TGTGCCAGCAGCCAAGATAATCCTAGCGGGACCCACAATGAGCAGTTCTTC,CASSQDNPSGTHNEQFF
TRBJ2-1,.,TRBV5-6,TRBD1,TGTGCCAGCAGCTTGCTAGGGACAGGGCTTGAGCAGTTCTTC,CASSLLGTGLEQFF
TRBJ1-5,few,TRBV20-1,.,TGCAGTGCTCGAACGGGGTCCCCGGGCCAGCCCCAGCATTTT,CSARTGSPGQPQHF
TRBJ2-7,.,TRBV30,.,TGTGCCTGGACGGCGGGCCTTCCCTTCTCCTACGAGCAGTACTTC,CAWTAGLPFSYEQYF
TRBJ2-7,few,TRBV7-9,.,TGTGCCAGCAGCCCCCCCCCTTGGGAAGGGTACGAGCAGTACTTC,CASSPPPWEGYEQYF
TRBJ2-2,few,TRBV5-1,.,TGCGCCAGCAGCTTGAGTCTCAGGGGAGCCACCGGGGAGCTGTTTTTT,CASSLSLRGATGELFF
TRBJ2-7,.,TRBV6-2/TRBV6-3,TRBD2,TGTGCCAGCAGTTACTCGGCGGGGGGATACTACGAGCAGTACTTC,CASSYSAGGYYEQYF
TRBJ1-6,few,TRBV27,.,TGTGCCAGCAGATCCGCAGAGGGCGTCGGGTCACCCCTCCACTTT,CASRSAEGVGSPLHF